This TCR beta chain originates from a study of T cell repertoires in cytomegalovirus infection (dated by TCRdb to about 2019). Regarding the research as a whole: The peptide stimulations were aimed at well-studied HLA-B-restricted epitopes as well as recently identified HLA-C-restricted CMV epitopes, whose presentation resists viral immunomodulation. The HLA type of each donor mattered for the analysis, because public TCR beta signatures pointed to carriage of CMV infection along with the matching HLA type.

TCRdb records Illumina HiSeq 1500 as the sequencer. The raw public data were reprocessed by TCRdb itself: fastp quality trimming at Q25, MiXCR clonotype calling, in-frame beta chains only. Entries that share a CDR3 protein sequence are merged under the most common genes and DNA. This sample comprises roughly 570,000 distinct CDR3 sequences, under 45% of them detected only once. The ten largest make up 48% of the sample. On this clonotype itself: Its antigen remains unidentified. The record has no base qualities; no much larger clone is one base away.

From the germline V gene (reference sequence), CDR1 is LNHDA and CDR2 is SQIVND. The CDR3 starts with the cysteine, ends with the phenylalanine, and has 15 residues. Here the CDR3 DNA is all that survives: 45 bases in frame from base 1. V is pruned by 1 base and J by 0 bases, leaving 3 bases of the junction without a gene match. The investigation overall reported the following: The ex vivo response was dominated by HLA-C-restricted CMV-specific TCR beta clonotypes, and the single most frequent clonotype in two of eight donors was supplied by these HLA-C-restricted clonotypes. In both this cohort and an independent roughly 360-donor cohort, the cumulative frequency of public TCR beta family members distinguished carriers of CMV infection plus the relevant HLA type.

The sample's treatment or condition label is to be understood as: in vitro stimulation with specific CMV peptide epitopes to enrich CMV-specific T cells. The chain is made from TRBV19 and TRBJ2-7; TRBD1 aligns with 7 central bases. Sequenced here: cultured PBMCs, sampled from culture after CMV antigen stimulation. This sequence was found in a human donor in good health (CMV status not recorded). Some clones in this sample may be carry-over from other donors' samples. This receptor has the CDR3 CASSIAPGGSYEQYF. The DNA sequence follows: TGTGCCAGTAGTATAGCCCCAGGGGGCTCCTACGAGCAGTACTTC.